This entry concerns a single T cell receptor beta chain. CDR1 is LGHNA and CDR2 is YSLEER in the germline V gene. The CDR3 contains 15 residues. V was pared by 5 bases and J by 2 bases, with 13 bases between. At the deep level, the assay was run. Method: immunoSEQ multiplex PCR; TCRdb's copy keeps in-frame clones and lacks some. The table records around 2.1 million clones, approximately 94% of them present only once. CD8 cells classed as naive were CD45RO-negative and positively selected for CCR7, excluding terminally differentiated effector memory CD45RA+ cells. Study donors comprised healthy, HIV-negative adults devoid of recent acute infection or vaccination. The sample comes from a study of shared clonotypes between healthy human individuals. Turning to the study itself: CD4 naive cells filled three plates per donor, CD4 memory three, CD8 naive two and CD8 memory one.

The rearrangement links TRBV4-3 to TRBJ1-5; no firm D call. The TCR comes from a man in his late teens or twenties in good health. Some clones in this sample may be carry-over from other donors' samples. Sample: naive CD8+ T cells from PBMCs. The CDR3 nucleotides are TGCGCCAGCAGCGAACGATATACTGGCAATCAGCCCCAGCATTTT. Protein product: CASSERYTGNQPQHF.